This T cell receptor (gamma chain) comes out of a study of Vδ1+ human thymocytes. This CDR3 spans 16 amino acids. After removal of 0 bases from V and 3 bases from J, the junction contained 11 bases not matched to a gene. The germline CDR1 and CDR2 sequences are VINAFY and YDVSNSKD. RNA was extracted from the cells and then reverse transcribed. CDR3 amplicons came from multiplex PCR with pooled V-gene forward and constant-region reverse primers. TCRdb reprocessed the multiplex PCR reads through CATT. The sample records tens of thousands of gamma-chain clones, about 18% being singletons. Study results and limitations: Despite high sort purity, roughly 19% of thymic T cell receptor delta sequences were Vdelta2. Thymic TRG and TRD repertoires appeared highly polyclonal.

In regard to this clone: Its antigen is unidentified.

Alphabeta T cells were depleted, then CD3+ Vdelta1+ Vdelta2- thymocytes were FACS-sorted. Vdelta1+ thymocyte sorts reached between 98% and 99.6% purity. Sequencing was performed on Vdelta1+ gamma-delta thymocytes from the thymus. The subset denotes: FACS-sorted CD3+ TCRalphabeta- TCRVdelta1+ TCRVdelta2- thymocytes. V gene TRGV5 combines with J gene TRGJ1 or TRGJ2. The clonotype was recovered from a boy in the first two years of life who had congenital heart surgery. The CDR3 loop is CATWDRPAQCYYKKLF. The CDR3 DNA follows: TGTGCCACCTGGGACAGGCCAGCCCAATGTTATTATAAGAAACTCTTT.